This TCR beta chain was observed in a study of regulatory T cells in long-lasting Graves disease. From germline, CDR1 is MNHNS and CDR2 SASEGT. The CDR3 length is 13 residues. J lost 6 bases, V lost 6 bases, and 6 bases had no gene match. Investigators prepared the TCR beta libraries by applying iRepertoire HTBI primers and Arm-PCR of CDR3 regions. TCRdb re-analysed the multiplex PCR reads in MiXCR, keeping a single row per CDR3 protein. The sample yields around 400,000 distinct CDR3 sequences, around 16% seen once. Study-level results: Among persistent patients, a larger number of public clonotypes were shared (approximately 2,900) than among newly diagnosed patients (around 980). TRBV28, TRBJ1-2 and TRBJ2-5 emerged as the favored segments in persistent disease.

This clonotype was detected many times. Antigen unknown. The time point was: newly diagnosed GD, antithyroid drugs for less than 3 months. With RNA extracted from PBMCs as input, the TCR library was made. The receptor was isolated from a female donor with Graves disease. Sequences were derived from peripheral blood mononuclear cells (PBMCs), sampled at new diagnosis, from a patient treated with antithyroid drugs. The chain carries TRBV6-1 and TRBJ2-7; 9 bases fit TRBD1. In DNA form, the CDR3 reads TGTGCCAGCAGGGCCGGGACAGGGATCGAGCAGTACTTC. It translates to CASRAGTGIEQYF.